These T cell receptor beta chains were read from a single sample in a study of cytotoxic CD8 clonotypes in ibrutinib-treated CLL. The repertoire was sequenced with immunoSEQ multiplex PCR; TCRdb's copy has only in-frame clones and lacks some. Among about 50,000 clones, approximately 87% were seen once, and the ten largest hold roughly 20%. The sample consisted of PBMCs, taken after 24 months of ibrutinib treatment. These receptor sequences come from a human donor with chronic lymphocytic leukemia. Each CDR3 is given with its conserved first and last residue. Each record gives: J gene, D gene, clone size, V gene, CDR3 protein, CDR3 DNA. D genes are given only for firm matches. Only part of the rows carry a size: once, few, many, or a class if the clone is expanded.

j_call: TRBJ2-3; d_call: .; clone_size: .; v_call: TRBV7-9; cdr3_aa: CASSLPGNTQYF; cdr3_nt: TGTGCCAGCAGCTTACCCGGGAATACGCAGTATTTT
j_call: TRBJ2-3; d_call: TRBD2; clone_size: .; v_call: TRBV5-4; cdr3_aa: CASSALTSGYTDTQYF; cdr3_nt: TGTGCCAGCAGCGCCCTGACTAGCGGATACACAGATACGCAGTATTTT
j_call: TRBJ2-7; d_call: .; clone_size: .; v_call: TRBV19; cdr3_aa: CASSIAGGMSYEQYF; cdr3_nt: TGTGCCAGTAGTATAGCTGGGGGGATGTCCTACGAGCAGTACTTC
j_call: TRBJ2-7; d_call: .; clone_size: .; v_call: TRBV7-8; cdr3_aa: CASRGLAPRGRNIVYEQYF; cdr3_nt: TGTGCCAGCCGGGGGCTAGCTCCCCGCGGGAGAAATATTGTCTACGAGCAGTACTTC
j_call: TRBJ2-1; d_call: TRBD2; clone_size: .; v_call: TRBV7-6; cdr3_aa: CASSLAPSGPDSYNEQFF; cdr3_nt: TGTGCCAGCAGCTTAGCCCCTAGCGGACCCGACTCCTACAATGAGCAGTTCTTC
j_call: TRBJ2-3; d_call: .; clone_size: once; v_call: TRBV2; cdr3_aa: CASSDGAADTQYF; cdr3_nt: TGTGCCAGCAGTGATGGGGCCGCAGATACGCAGTATTTT
j_call: TRBJ2-1; d_call: TRBD2; clone_size: .; v_call: TRBV28; cdr3_aa: CASMMGVAGGEQFF; cdr3_nt: TGTGCCAGCATGATGGGGGTAGCGGGCGGTGAGCAGTTCTTC
j_call: TRBJ2-7; d_call: .; clone_size: .; v_call: TRBV19; cdr3_aa: CASSAQHRKGVSIYEQYF; cdr3_nt: TGTGCCAGTAGTGCCCAACATCGTAAGGGAGTTTCAATCTACGAGCAGTACTTC
j_call: TRBJ2-7; d_call: TRBD2; clone_size: .; v_call: TRBV30; cdr3_aa: CAWSGLAGGPYEQYF; cdr3_nt: TGTGCCTGGAGCGGACTAGCGGGAGGGCCGTACGAGCAGTACTTC
j_call: TRBJ2-3; d_call: .; clone_size: .; v_call: TRBV5-8; cdr3_aa: CASSKGPTGTDTQYF; cdr3_nt: TGTGCCAGCAGCAAAGGACCCACGGGCACAGATACGCAGTATTTT
j_call: TRBJ2-1; d_call: TRBD2; clone_size: .; v_call: TRBV6-1; cdr3_aa: CASSEVSGRDNEQFF; cdr3_nt: TGTGCCAGCAGTGAGGTCAGCGGGAGGGACAATGAGCAGTTCTTC
j_call: TRBJ2-1; d_call: TRBD2; clone_size: .; v_call: TRBV28; cdr3_aa: CASGAGTSGNNEQFF; cdr3_nt: TGTGCCAGCGGAGCCGGGACTAGCGGTAACAATGAGCAGTTCTTC
j_call: TRBJ1-1; d_call: .; clone_size: .; v_call: TRBV2; cdr3_aa: CASSLAEGTEAFF; cdr3_nt: TGTGCCAGCAGTCTGGCGGAGGGGACTGAAGCTTTCTTT
j_call: TRBJ2-1; d_call: TRBD2; clone_size: .; v_call: TRBV7-2; cdr3_aa: CASSLEGLAYNEQFF; cdr3_nt: TGTGCCAGCAGCTTAGAGGGACTAGCGTACAATGAGCAGTTCTTC
j_call: TRBJ2-1; d_call: TRBD2; clone_size: .; v_call: TRBV10-3; cdr3_aa: CAISESGGSPGNEQFF; cdr3_nt: TGTGCCATCAGTGAGTCGGGCGGGAGCCCCGGGAATGAGCAGTTCTTC
j_call: TRBJ1-2; d_call: .; clone_size: few; v_call: TRBV7-9; cdr3_aa: CASSLAGFGYTF; cdr3_nt: TGTGCCAGCAGCTTAGCGGGGTTTGGCTACACCTTC
j_call: TRBJ2-1; d_call: TRBD1; clone_size: .; v_call: TRBV5-4; cdr3_aa: CASSPDRNNEQFF; cdr3_nt: TGTGCCAGCAGCCCGGACAGGAACAATGAGCAGTTCTTC
j_call: TRBJ2-3; d_call: .; clone_size: .; v_call: TRBV6-1; cdr3_aa: CASPLAITDTQYF; cdr3_nt: TGTGCCAGCCCGCTAGCAATCACAGATACGCAGTATTTT
j_call: TRBJ2-2; d_call: .; clone_size: .; v_call: TRBV28; cdr3_aa: CASSRSESRELFF; cdr3_nt: TGTGCCAGCAGCCGATCCGAGAGCCGGGAGCTGTTTTTT
j_call: TRBJ2-1; d_call: TRBD2; clone_size: .; v_call: TRBV25-1; cdr3_aa: CASSSGRSSYNEQFF; cdr3_nt: TGTGCCAGCAGTAGCGGGAGGAGCTCCTACAATGAGCAGTTCTTC
j_call: TRBJ1-1; d_call: TRBD1; clone_size: .; v_call: TRBV11-2; cdr3_aa: CASSDDRDTEAFF; cdr3_nt: TGTGCCAGCAGCGATGACAGGGACACTGAAGCTTTCTTT
j_call: TRBJ1-5; d_call: .; clone_size: .; v_call: TRBV27; cdr3_aa: CASSPTPPRARNQPQHF; cdr3_nt: TGTGCCAGCAGCCCCACCCCCCCCAGGGCTCGCAATCAGCCCCAGCATTTT
j_call: TRBJ2-2; d_call: .; clone_size: .; v_call: TRBV19; cdr3_aa: CASSIGDFQPGELFF; cdr3_nt: TGTGCCAGTAGTATCGGGGACTTCCAGCCCGGGGAGCTGTTTTTT
j_call: TRBJ1-2; d_call: .; clone_size: .; v_call: TRBV7-2; cdr3_aa: CASSPGPHNYGYTF; cdr3_nt: TGTGCCAGCAGCCCTGGGCCTCACAACTATGGCTACACCTTC